These T cell receptor beta chains were read from a single sample in a study of regulatory T cells in long-lasting Graves disease. TCRdb itself ran the multiplex PCR reads through MiXCR, one entry per CDR3 protein. The sample gives hundreds of thousands of distinct CDR3 sequences, around 15% of which show up once; 15% to 20% is in the top ten. These data were likewise used in another study, on T cells in Graves' hyperthyroidism and ophthalmopathy.

The sample here was peripheral blood mononuclear cells (PBMCs), taken at new diagnosis, from a patient treated with antithyroid drugs. The source of these receptors is a woman younger than 45 with Graves disease. Each CDR3 is given with its conserved first and last residue. Each record gives: J gene, V gene, clone size, D gene, CDR3 protein, CDR3 DNA. The D gene is left open where the match is weak. Size values are once, few and many counts, or a class for expanded clones, and some rows have none.

j_gene: TRBJ2-7
v_gene: TRBV10-3
abundance: many
d_gene: NA
CDR3aa: CAISESPGFSYEQYF
CDR3nt: TGTGCCATCAGTGAGTCACCAGGTTTTTCCTACGAGCAGTACTTC

j_gene: TRBJ2-2
v_gene: TRBV12-3/TRBV12-4
abundance: many
d_gene: NA
CDR3aa: CASSLASRGIAGMNTGELFF
CDR3nt: TGTGCCAGCAGTTTAGCGTCCAGGGGTATCGCGGGAATGAACACCGGGGAGCTGTTTTTT

j_gene: TRBJ2-1
v_gene: TRBV10-2
abundance: few
d_gene: TRBD2
CDR3aa: CASRATSGGTYNEQFF
CDR3nt: TGCGCCAGCAGGGCAACTAGCGGGGGGACCTACAATGAGCAGTTCTTC

j_gene: TRBJ1-5
v_gene: TRBV6-1
abundance: few
d_gene: TRBD1
CDR3aa: CASVDRVGFGNQPQHF
CDR3nt: TGTGCCAGCGTTGACAGGGTCGGTTTTGGCAATCAGCCCCAGCATTTT

j_gene: TRBJ1-4
v_gene: TRBV15
abundance: many
d_gene: NA
CDR3aa: CATGGGAGGEKLFF
CDR3nt: TGTGCCACTGGCGGGGGGGCCGGCGGTGAAAAACTGTTTTTT

j_gene: TRBJ1-4
v_gene: TRBV6-1
abundance: NA
d_gene: NA
CDR3aa: CASKGQTDPNEKLFF
CDR3nt: TGTGCCAGCAAAGGGCAGACAGATCCTAATGAAAAACTGTTTTTT

j_gene: TRBJ2-7
v_gene: TRBV5-1
abundance: few
d_gene: TRBD2
CDR3aa: CASSPELAGSEQYF
CDR3nt: TGCGCCAGCAGCCCCGAACTAGCGGGAAGCGAGCAGTACTTC

j_gene: TRBJ2-5
v_gene: TRBV19
abundance: NA
d_gene: NA
CDR3aa: CASSIRPGSQETQYF
CDR3nt: TGTGCCAGTAGTATCCGCCCGGGAAGCCAAGAGACCCAGTACTTC

j_gene: TRBJ1-3
v_gene: TRBV30
abundance: few
d_gene: NA
CDR3aa: CAWSSGFSFPGNTIYF
CDR3nt: TGTGCCTGGAGCTCAGGGTTTAGTTTCCCCGGAAACACCATATATTTT

j_gene: TRBJ2-3
v_gene: TRBV28
abundance: many
d_gene: TRBD1
CDR3aa: CASSILTGVVALDTQYF
CDR3nt: TGTGCCAGCAGTATTCTCACAGGGGTCGTAGCCTTAGATACGCAGTATTTT

j_gene: TRBJ1-5
v_gene: TRBV20-1
abundance: once
d_gene: NA
CDR3aa: CSAREPNTGNQPQHF
CDR3nt: TGCAGTGCTAGAGAACCAAACACGGGGAATCAGCCCCAGCATTTT

j_gene: TRBJ1-3
v_gene: TRBV14
abundance: few
d_gene: NA
CDR3aa: CASSQVNPRNTIYF
CDR3nt: TGTGCCAGCAGCCAAGTAAACCCGCGAAACACCATATATTTT

j_gene: TRBJ2-7
v_gene: TRBV2
abundance: NA
d_gene: TRBD2
CDR3aa: CASCRTSGVYEQYF
CDR3nt: TGTGCCAGCTGTAGGACTAGCGGGGTCTACGAGCAGTACTTC

j_gene: TRBJ2-6
v_gene: TRBV3-1
abundance: NA
d_gene: NA
CDR3aa: CASSPTPLTGANVLTF
CDR3nt: TGTGCCAGCAGCCCAACTCCCCTCACTGGGGCCAACGTCCTGACTTTC

j_gene: TRBJ2-4
v_gene: TRBV20-1
abundance: NA
d_gene: TRBD1
CDR3aa: CSAIQGSDQTKNIQYF
CDR3nt: TGCAGTGCTATACAGGGGTCGGACCAAACCAAAAACATTCAGTACTTC

j_gene: TRBJ1-2
v_gene: TRBV15
abundance: few
d_gene: NA
CDR3aa: CATEENADLRSLNYGYTF
CDR3nt: TGTGCCACCGAGGAGAATGCTGATTTACGGTCCTTGAACTATGGCTACACCTTC

j_gene: TRBJ2-1
v_gene: TRBV28
abundance: many
d_gene: NA
CDR3aa: CASRTTINEQFF
CDR3nt: TGTGCCAGCAGGACAACTATCAATGAGCAGTTCTTC

j_gene: TRBJ2-1
v_gene: TRBV20-1
abundance: NA
d_gene: NA
CDR3aa: CSAILSSYNEQFF
CDR3nt: TGCAGTGCTATACTAAGCTCCTACAATGAGCAGTTCTTC

j_gene: TRBJ2-3
v_gene: TRBV5-1
abundance: NA
d_gene: NA
CDR3aa: CASSLPSGKGTDTQYF
CDR3nt: TGCGCCAGCAGCTTACCCTCAGGGAAGGGCACAGATACGCAGTATTTT

j_gene: TRBJ1-2
v_gene: TRBV2
abundance: many
d_gene: NA
CDR3aa: CASSEAVGAYGYTF
CDR3nt: TGTGCCAGCAGTGAAGCTGTGGGGGCCTATGGCTACACCTTC

j_gene: TRBJ2-1
v_gene: TRBV7-9
abundance: NA
d_gene: TRBD1
CDR3aa: CASSLALGQADEQFF
CDR3nt: TGTGCCAGCAGCTTAGCATTGGGACAGGCCGATGAGCAGTTCTTC

j_gene: TRBJ2-7
v_gene: TRBV11-2
abundance: many
d_gene: NA
CDR3aa: CASSLMGPNNEQYF
CDR3nt: TGTGCCAGCAGCTTAATGGGACCCAATAACGAGCAGTACTTC